This T cell receptor (beta chain) was sequenced during a study of blood T cell repertoires in COVID-19. At the level of the study: Specimens from acute and convalescent COVID-19 originated in the United States, Italy and Spain. T cells, B-cell-depleted T cells, or PBMCs supplied cDNA or gDNA.

In the authors' workflow: It was from reference gene primer amplification that nucleated cell counts were estimated. Produced via immunoSEQ multiplex PCR; TCRdb's table is partial and in-frame only. The V and J calls and clone size come from that table; D and trimming were worked out from the DNA. The table shows 55,000 to 95,000 clones, with over 80% occurring only once. V shed 5 bases and J 2 bases; nucleotides not matched to a gene: 16. The CDR3 has 18 residues. Germline V gene data show CDR1 as MDHEN and CDR2 as SYDVKM. The gene calls are TRBV28 and TRBJ1-2; 8 nucleotides line up with TRBD1. The TCR was taken from a woman aged 55-69 years with acute or convalescent COVID-19. The material sequenced was peripheral blood. This chain's CDR3 is CASSRESSPRGRNYGYTF. The DNA for the CDR3 is TGTGCCAGCAGTCGCGAGTCTAGCCCCAGGGGGCGCAACTATGGCTACACCTTC.